The 10 T cell receptor beta chains below come from one sample, sequenced in a study of T-cell memory formation after mild COVID-19. TCRdb re-called the 5' RACE reads with MiXCR, one entry per CDR3 protein. The sample holds 120,000 or so distinct CDR3 sequences, about 6% seen once. The sequenced sample consisted of PBMCs or a T cell subset sorted from them (not recorded which). These receptors all come from an adult woman who had mild COVID-19 (a few samples of this study predate the infection). Cell type and time point are not known.

In its sample, this clonotype was seen many times. The chain employs TRBV12-3 or TRBV12-4 and TRBJ1-6; D possibly corresponds to TRBD1 (6 bases). The V gene lost 5 bases and the J gene lost 9 bases, with 14 bases spanning the gap. The CDR3 consists of 14 residues. CDR3 bases: TGTGCCAGCAGTCGACAGGTGAAGAGTTCACCCCTCCACTTT. Encoded protein: CASSRQVKSSPLHF.

This clonotype was seen at least ten times. The chain recombines TRBV25-1 with TRBJ1-1; D gene uncertain. Germline-derived CDR1 and CDR2 are MGHDK and SYGVNS. This CDR3 has 12 amino acids. V was trimmed by 4 bases and J by 5 bases, leaving 8 bases between them. DNA for the CDR3: TGTGCCAGCAGTGCAACGGGGACTGAAGCTTTCTTT. As protein: CASSATGTEAFF.

The chain carries TRBV20-1 and TRBJ2-7, with TRBD2 matching over 7 bases. V lost 3 bases to trimming and J lost 4 bases; unmatched junction nucleotides: 9. The CDR3 consists of 14 residues. From germline, CDR1 is DFQATT and CDR2 SNEGSKA (reference sequence). In nucleotides, the CDR3 is TGCAGTGCTAGGAGGTTAGCGGGCCAATACGAGCAGTACTTC. This translates into CSARRLAGQYEQYF.

The chain carries TRBV12-3 or TRBV12-4 and TRBJ1-1; no reliable D call. The ends were cut back, 3 bases at V and 0 bases at J, with 8 bases in the middle. This CDR3 spans 14 amino acids. The CDR3 region has the DNA TGTGCCAGCAGTTTTGGGCTCATGAACACTGAAGCTTTCTTT. This gives the protein CASSFGLMNTEAFF.

Ten or more counts support this clonotype. The CDR3 DNA reads as TGCAGTGCTCAACCAGGGAGCTCCTATAATTCACCCCTCCACTTT. Its translation: CSAQPGSSYNSPLHF. The gene calls are TRBV20-1 and TRBJ1-6; possibly TRBD1 for D (5 bases). This CDR3 is built from 15 residues. The germline V gene encodes CDR1 DFQATT and CDR2 SNEGSKA (reference sequence). V shed 5 bases and J shed 0 bases, with 11 bases lying between them.

The J gene is TRBJ1-1, the V gene TRBV9; the match to TRBD1 covers 10 bases. Germline assignment: CDR1 SGDLS and CDR2 YYNGEE. With V trimmed by 4 bases and J by 4 bases, 4 bases remained unmatched. The CDR3 has 14 residues. The CDR3 loop reads CASSRDRGLTEAFF. CDR3 DNA sequence: TGTGCCAGCAGCCGGGACAGGGGACTCACTGAAGCTTTCTTT.

This clonotype was counted a few times. The CDR3 region is CASSLLLAKNIQYF. The DNA for the CDR3 is TGTGCCAGCAGCTTACTTTTAGCCAAAAACATTCAGTACTTC. The chain couples TRBV2 to TRBJ2-4, with no clear D. V lost 6 bases and J lost 0, with 9 bases in between. The CDR3 is 14 amino acids. CDR1 is SNHLY and CDR2 is FYNNEI in the germline V gene.

The rearrangement uses TRBV7-2 and TRBJ1-3, with a possible D match to TRBD1 (5 bases). The CDR3 contains 13 residues. Between the trimmed V and J ends, which lost 4 bases and 8 bases, there was a span of 12 bases. The V gene's germline CDR1 is SGHTA and CDR2 FQGNSA. In nucleotides, the CDR3 is TGTGCCAGCAGCTCGGGACGGCGAGACACCATATATTTT. As protein: CASSSGRRDTIYF.

This clonotype was seen a few times. This chain joins TRBV6-6 and TRBJ2-5, with 12 bases identical to TRBD2. CDR1 is MNHNY and CDR2 is SVGAGI in the germline V gene (reference sequence). J gave up 5 bases and V 2 bases, and 9 bases lay outside the gene matches. CDR3 length: 17 amino acids. CDR3 in DNA: TGTGCCAGCAGTTACCCGGCTAGCGGGAGGGCCTCGGAGACCCAGTACTTC. Translating gives CASSYPASGRASETQYF.

This sequence joins TRBV7-9 and TRBJ1-4, with D unresolved. Trimming removed 5 bases from V and 8 bases from J, with 9 bases in between. The CDR3 extends over 12 amino acids. Germline V gene lookup returns CDR1 SEHNR and CDR2 FQNEAQ (reference sequence). CDR3 nucleotides: TGTGCCAGCAGCCCAACAGCGGAAAAACTGTTTTTT. Its protein product is CASSPTAEKLFF.